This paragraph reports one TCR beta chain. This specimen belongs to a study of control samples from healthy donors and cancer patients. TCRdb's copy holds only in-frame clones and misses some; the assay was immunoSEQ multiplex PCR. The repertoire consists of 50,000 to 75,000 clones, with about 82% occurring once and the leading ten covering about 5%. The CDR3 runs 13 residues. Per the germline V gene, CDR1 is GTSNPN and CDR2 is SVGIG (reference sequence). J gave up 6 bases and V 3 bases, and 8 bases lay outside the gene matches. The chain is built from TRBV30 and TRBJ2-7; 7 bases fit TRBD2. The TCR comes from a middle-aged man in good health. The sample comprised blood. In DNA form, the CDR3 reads TGTGCCTGGAGCCACGGGGAGGGGCGCGAGCAGTACTTC. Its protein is CAWSHGEGREQYF. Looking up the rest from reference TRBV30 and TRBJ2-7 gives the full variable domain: SQTIHQWPATLVQPVGSPLSLECTVEGTSNPNLYWYRQAAGRGLQLLFYSVGIGQISSEVPQNLSASRPQDRQFILSSKKLLLSDSGFYLCAWSHGEGREQYFGPGTRLTVT.